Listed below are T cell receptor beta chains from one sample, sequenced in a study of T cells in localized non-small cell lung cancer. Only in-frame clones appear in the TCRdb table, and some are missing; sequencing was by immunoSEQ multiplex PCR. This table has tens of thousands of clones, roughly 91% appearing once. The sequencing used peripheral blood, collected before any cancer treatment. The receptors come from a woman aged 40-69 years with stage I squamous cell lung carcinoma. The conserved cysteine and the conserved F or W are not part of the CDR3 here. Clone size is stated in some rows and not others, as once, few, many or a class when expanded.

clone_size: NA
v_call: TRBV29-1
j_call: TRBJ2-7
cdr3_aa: SVQGMSSYEQY

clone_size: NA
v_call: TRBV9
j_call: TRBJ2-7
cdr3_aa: ASSLLAGGTYEQY

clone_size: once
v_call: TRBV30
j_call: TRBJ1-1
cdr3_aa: AIDRMNTEAF

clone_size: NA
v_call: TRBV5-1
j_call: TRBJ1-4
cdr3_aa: ASSSGQSNEKLF

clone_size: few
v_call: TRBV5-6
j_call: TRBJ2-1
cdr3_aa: ASSPAGGPYNEQF

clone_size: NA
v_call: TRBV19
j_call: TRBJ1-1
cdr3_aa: ASRSTGTEAF

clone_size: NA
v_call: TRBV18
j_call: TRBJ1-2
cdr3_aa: ASSPPVGTNYGYT

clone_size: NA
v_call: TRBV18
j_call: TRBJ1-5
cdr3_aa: ASSAGATNQPQH

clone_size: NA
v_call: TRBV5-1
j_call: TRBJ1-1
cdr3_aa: ASSTRTGRNTEAF

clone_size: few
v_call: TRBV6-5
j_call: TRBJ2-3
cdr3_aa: ASSTSGVGPDTQY

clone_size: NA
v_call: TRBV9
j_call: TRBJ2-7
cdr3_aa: ASSAQRGPTYEQY

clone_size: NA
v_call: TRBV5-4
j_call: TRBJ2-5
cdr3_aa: ASSSSGGPEETQY

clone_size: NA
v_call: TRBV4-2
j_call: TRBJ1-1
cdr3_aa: ASSQDRRGEAF

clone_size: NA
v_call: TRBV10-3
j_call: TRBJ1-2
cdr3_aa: AISDRSANYGYT

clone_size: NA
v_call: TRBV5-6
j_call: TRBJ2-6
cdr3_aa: ASSLGVRGSGANVLT

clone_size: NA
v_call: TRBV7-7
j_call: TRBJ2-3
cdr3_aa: ASSLQGTDTQY

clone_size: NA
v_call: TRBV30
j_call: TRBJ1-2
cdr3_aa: AWSVTGGLFGYT

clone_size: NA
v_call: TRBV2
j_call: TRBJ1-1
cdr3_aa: ASTVSGLNTEAF

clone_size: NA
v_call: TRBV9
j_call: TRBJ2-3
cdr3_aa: ASSVGNGGWDTQY

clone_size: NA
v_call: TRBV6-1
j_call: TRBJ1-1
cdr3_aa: ASSEQGGLNTEAF

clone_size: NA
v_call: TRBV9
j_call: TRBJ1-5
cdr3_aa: ASSVDSLGGPQH

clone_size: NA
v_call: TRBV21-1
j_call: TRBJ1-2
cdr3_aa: ASPDRCPSNYGYT

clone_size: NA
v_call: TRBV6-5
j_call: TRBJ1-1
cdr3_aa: ASSSYRERGTEAF

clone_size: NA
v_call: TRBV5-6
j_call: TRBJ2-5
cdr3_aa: ASSAGLIGETQY

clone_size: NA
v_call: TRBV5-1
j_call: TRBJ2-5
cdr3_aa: ASSFKGAGETQY

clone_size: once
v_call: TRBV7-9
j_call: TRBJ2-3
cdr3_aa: ASSFTSGLITDTQY

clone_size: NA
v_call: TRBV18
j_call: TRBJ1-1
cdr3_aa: ASSLRQEDEAF

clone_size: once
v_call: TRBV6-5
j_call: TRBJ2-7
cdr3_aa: ASSRLAGPYEQY

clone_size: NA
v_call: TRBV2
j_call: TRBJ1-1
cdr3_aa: ASRGETEAF

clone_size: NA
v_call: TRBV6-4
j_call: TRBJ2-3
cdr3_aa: ASSDSTGGADTQY

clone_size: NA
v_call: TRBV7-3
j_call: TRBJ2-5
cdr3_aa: ASSLSRQETQY